The T cell receptor (beta chain) under discussion was sequenced for a study of identical twins. This clonotype appeared many times. TCRdb passed the 5' RACE reads through MiXCR, listing each CDR3 protein once. The profile shows about 470,000 distinct CDR3 sequences, 24% of them singletons. This same sample was also part of a study on T cells expressing NK-cell markers.

The sequenced material came from CD4+ T cells sorted from blood. The TCR comes from a young woman in good health.

CDR3 sequence reads: CSAGHPTYRGQEAFF. DNA for the CDR3: TGCAGTGCCGGCCACCCCACCTACAGGGGGCAAGAAGCTTTCTTT. The rearrangement uses TRBV20-1 and TRBJ1-1; 9 bases fit TRBD1. Looked up from germline, CDR1 is DFQATT and CDR2 is SNEGSKA (reference sequence). The J segment lost 8 bases and the V segment lost 6 bases, leaving 16 bases of the junction unmatched. The CDR3 totals 15 residues.